Detailed here is one T cell receptor beta chain. Generated by immunoSEQ multiplex PCR, the TCRdb table keeps only in-frame clones and is missing some. The sample yields fewer than 150,000 clones, about 96% seen once. This record comes from a study of T cell changes during pregnancy in multiple sclerosis. Germline loops: CDR1 PRHDT, CDR2 FYEKMQ (reference sequence). The CDR3 runs 14 residues. V shed 6 bases and J shed 0 bases, with 10 bases lying between them. This receptor was obtained from a female donor with multiple sclerosis, enrolled in a pregnancy study. This sample comprised peripheral blood, obtained after pregnancy. The rearrangement links TRBV13 to TRBJ2-3, with D possibly TRBD2 on 5 matching bases. CDR3 coding DNA: TGTGCCAGCAGATCCAGCGGTAGCACAGATACGCAGTATTTT. Protein product: CASRSSGSTDTQYF.